Each of the 5 T cell receptor beta chains below was sequenced from the same sample in a study of blood T cell repertoires in COVID-19. The repertoire was sequenced with immunoSEQ multiplex PCR; TCRdb's copy has only in-frame clones and lacks some. Here the sample spans some 270,000 clones, 84% being singletons. The sequencing sample was made of peripheral blood. These receptors came from a woman between 40 and 50 years old who had recovered from COVID-19.

CDR3 amino acids: CASSGQSGSPLHF. The DNA for the CDR3 is TGTGCCAGCAGTGGACAAAGCGGTTCACCCCTCCACTTT. This rearrangement joins TRBV2 to TRBJ1-6; D is ambiguous. Deletions cut 4 bases from V and 9 bases from J, with 10 bases between. Germline lookup yields CDR1 SNHLY and CDR2 FYNNEI. This CDR3 spans 13 amino acids.

The rearrangement joins TRBV9 to TRBJ2-3, with a weak D call TRBD2 (5 bases). Germline values: CDR1 SGDLS, CDR2 YYNGEE. This CDR3 is 14 amino acids long. Trimming cost V 1 base and J 0 bases, with 6 bases left between them. The CDR3 DNA sequence: TGTGCCAGCAGCGTACGGGGAAGCACAGATACGCAGTATTTT. It encodes CASSVRGSTDTQYF.

This clone was counted between two and nine times. CDR3 in DNA: TGCGCCAGCAGCCCCCGCGCGGGCGGGGGGAATGAAGCTTTCTTT. Its translation is CASSPRAGGGNEAFF. The chain employs TRBV5-1 and TRBJ1-1; D is perhaps TRBD1 (5 bases). Per the germline V gene, CDR1 is SGHRS and CDR2 is YFSETQ. Trimming removed 4 bases at V and 7 bases at J, with 20 bases between. CDR3 size: 15 residues.

The chain couples TRBV9 to TRBJ1-6; a weak D match, TRBD1 (5 bases). The germline V and J ends were trimmed by 4 bases and 6 bases, with 17 bases remaining between them. CDR3 length: 16 residues. Germline-derived CDR1 and CDR2 are SGDLS and YYNGEE. The CDR3 region has the DNA TGTGCCAGCAGCCCCTCCCAGGGTTCCGCTAATTCACCCCTCCACTTT. Amino acid sequence: CASSPSQGSANSPLHF.

This chain links TRBV29-1 with TRBJ2-7; 8 nucleotides match TRBD1. The ends lost 0 bases at V and 3 bases at J; junction bases unmatched: 13. This CDR3 is built from 17 residues. The germline gives CDR1 SQVTM, CDR2 ANQGSEA. In nucleotides, the CDR3 is TGCAGCGTTGAAGATCTAACTCCAGGGGGCAAAGGCTACGAGCAGTACTTC. It specifies CSVEDLTPGGKGYEQYF.